This T cell receptor (beta chain) was recovered during a study of T cells after yellow fever vaccination. CDR3 length: 14 amino acids. The germline CDR1 and CDR2 sequences are SGHTA and FQGTGA. Trimming took off 1 base at V and 3 bases at J, with 9 bases between the two ends. TCRdb reanalysed the 5' RACE reads using MiXCR and keeps one entry per CDR3 protein. This sample yields approximately 61,000 distinct CDR3 sequences, of which around 6.9% are seen a single time; approximately 37% belongs to the top ten. This clonotype appeared a few times. This specimen was CD8+ T cells sorted from PBMCs, taken on the day of the first yellow fever vaccination. This clonotype was obtained from a man between 18 and 35 years old who received the YFV17D yellow fever vaccine. The rearrangement links TRBV7-3 to TRBJ1-1, with D unclear. CDR3 protein: CASSLMARDTEAFF. In DNA form, the CDR3 reads TGTGCCAGCAGCTTAATGGCCCGGGACACTGAAGCTTTCTTT. Filled out from reference TRBV7-3 and TRBJ1-1, the complete variable domain reads GAGVSQTPSNKVTEKGKYVELRCDPISGHTALYWYRQSLGQGPEFLIYFQGTGAADDSGLPNDRFFAVRPEGSVSTLKIQRTERGDSAVYLCASSLMARDTEAFFGQGTRLTVV.